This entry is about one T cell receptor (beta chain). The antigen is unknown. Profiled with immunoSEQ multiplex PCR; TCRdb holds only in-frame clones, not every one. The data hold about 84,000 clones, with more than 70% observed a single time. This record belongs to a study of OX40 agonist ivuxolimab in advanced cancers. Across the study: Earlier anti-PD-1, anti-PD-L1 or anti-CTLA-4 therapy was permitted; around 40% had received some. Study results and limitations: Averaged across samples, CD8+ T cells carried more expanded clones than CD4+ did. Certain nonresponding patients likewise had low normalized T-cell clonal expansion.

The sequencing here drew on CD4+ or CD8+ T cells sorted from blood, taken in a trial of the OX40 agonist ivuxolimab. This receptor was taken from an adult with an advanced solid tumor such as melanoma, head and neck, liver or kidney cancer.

For the CDR3, the DNA is TGTGCCAGTACACCGGGACAGGGGGCTAATCAGCCCCAGCATTTT. This encodes CASTPGQGANQPQHF. The rearrangement uses TRBV19 and TRBJ1-5; 12 nucleotides agree with TRBD1. There are 15 residues in the CDR3. Germline V CDR1 and CDR2: LNHDA, SQIVND (reference sequence). V shed 7 bases and J 4 bases; nucleotides not matched to a gene: 5.